The 7 T cell receptor beta chains below come from one sample, sequenced in a study of CD8 T cells in Susac syndrome. After extraction with the RNeasy kit, roughly 0.5 to 1 ug of the RNA was reverse transcribed using random hexamers. TCRdb recomputed calls from the immunoSEQ multiplex PCR reads with MiXCR, one row per CDR3 protein. Among about 200,000 distinct CDR3 sequences listed, roughly 94% were seen once. Material for sequencing was CD4+ T cells from PBMCs. The receptors originated from a human donor in good health.

The chain couples TRBV25-1 to TRBJ2-2; 9 positions agree with TRBD1. Germline V lookup: CDR1 MGHDK, CDR2 SYGVNS. Germline trimming cut 6 bases from V and 5 bases from J; bases unmatched to any gene: 16. The CDR3 contains 18 residues. CDR3 sequence reads: CASSPLPPGTGLTGELFF. Here the CDR3 DNA reads TGTGCCAGCAGCCCGCTCCCCCCCGGGACAGGGTTGACCGGGGAGCTGTTTTTT.

V usage is TRBV30 and J usage is TRBJ2-3; 10 nucleotides line up with TRBD2. Germline trimming cut 7 bases from V and 1 base from J; bases unmatched to any gene: 2. This CDR3 spans 13 amino acids. Per germline, CDR1 GTSNPN and CDR2 SVGIG (reference sequence). In nucleotides, the CDR3 is TGTGCCTCTAGCGGGAGTGGCACAGATACGCAGTATTTT. It encodes CASSGSGTDTQYF.

The V call is TRBV29-1, the J call TRBJ2-1; 10 bases align to TRBD1. This CDR3 has 11 residues. The V and J ends lost 7 bases and 14 bases, in that order; junction bases with no gene match: 8. CDR1 and CDR2 (germline): SQVTM, ANQGSEA. The DNA for the CDR3 is TGCAGCGCTGCGAAGGGGACAGGGGAGTTCTTC. This gives the protein CSAAKGTGEFF.

This chain connects TRBV7-2 to TRBJ1-5; no reliable D call. The CDR3 contains 13 residues. V was shortened by 2 bases and J by 3 bases, with 5 bases between the two germline ends. Germline values: CDR1 SGHTA, CDR2 FQGNSA. CDR3 DNA: TGTGCCAGCAGCTTACAGGACAATCAGCCCCAGCATTTT. Encoded protein: CASSLQDNQPQHF. The complete variable domain, with remaining parts taken from reference TRBV7-2 and TRBJ1-5, reads GAGVSQSPSNKVTEKGKDVELRCDPISGHTALYWYRQSLGQGLEFLIYFQGNSAPDKSGLPSDRFSAERTGGSVSTLTIQRTQQEDSAVYLCASSLQDNQPQHFGDGTRLSIL.

The chain combines TRBV11-2 with TRBJ2-7; no clear D gene. Germline V gene lookup returns CDR1 SGHAT and CDR2 FQNNGV. The CDR3 loop spans 12 amino acids. The ends were cut back, 2 bases at V and 3 bases at J, with 5 bases in the middle. CDR3 DNA: TGTGCCAGCAGCTTAAACAGCTACGAGCAGTACTTC. Translating it yields CASSLNSYEQYF. Complete variable domain (other parts from reference TRBV11-2 and TRBJ2-7): EAGVAQSPRYKIIEKRQSVAFWCNPISGHATLYWYQQILGQGPKLLIQFQNNGVVDDSQLPKDRFSAERLKGVDSTLKIQPAKLEDSAVYLCASSLNSYEQYFGPGTRLTVT.

The V and J genes are TRBV29-1 and TRBJ1-4; TRBD1 agrees at 7 bases. Germline values: CDR1 SQVTM, CDR2 ANQGSEA. This CDR3 has 13 residues. V was pared by 8 bases and J by 8 bases, with 11 bases of the junction left unmatched. For the CDR3, the DNA is TGCAGCTTCTCGACGGGGACAGCCGAAAAACTGTTTTTT. Protein sequence: CSFSTGTAEKLFF.

The chain combines TRBV23-1 with TRBJ2-7; D possibly uses TRBD1 or TRBD2 (5 bases each). TRBV23-1 is recorded as an ORF, its role being uncertain. Between the trimmed V and J ends, which lost 6 bases and 6 bases, there was a span of 15 bases. The CDR3 contains 13 residues. CDR3 loop: CASRREGLCEQYV. In DNA form, the CDR3 reads TGCGCCAGCAGGAGAGAGGGGTTGTGCGAGCAGTACGTC.